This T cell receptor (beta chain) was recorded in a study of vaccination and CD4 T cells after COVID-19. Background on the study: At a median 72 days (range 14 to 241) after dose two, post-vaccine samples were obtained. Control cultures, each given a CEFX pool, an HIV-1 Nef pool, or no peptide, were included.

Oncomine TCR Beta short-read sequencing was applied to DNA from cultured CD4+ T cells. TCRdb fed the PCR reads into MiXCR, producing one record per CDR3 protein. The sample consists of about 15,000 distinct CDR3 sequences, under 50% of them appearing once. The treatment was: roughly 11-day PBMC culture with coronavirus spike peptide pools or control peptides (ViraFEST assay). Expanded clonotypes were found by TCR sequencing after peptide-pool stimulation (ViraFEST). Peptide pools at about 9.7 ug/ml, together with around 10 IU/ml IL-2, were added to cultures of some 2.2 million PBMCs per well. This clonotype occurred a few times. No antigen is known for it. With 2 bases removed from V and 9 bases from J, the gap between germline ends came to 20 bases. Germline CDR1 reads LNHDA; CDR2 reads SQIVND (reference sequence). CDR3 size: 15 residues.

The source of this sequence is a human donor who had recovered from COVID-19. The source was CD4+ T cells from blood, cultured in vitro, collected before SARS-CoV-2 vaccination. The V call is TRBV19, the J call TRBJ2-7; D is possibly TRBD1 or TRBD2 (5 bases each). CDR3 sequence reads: CASSITGTSYEGQYF. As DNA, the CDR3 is TGTGCCAGTAGTATAACCGGGACCTCCTACGAGGGGCAGTACTTC.